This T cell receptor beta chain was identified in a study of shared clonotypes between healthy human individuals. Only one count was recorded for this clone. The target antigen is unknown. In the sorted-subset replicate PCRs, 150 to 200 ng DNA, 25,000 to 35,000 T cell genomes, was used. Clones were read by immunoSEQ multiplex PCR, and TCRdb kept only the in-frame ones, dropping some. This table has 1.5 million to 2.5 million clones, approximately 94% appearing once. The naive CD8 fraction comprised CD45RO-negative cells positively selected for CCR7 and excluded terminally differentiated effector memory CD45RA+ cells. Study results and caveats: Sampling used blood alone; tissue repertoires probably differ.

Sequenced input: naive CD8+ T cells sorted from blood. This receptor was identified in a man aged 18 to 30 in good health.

The CDR3 is CASSLAGGFVYGYTF. DNA of the CDR3: TGTGCCAGCAGCTTAGCGGGGGGCTTTGTCTATGGCTACACCTTC. V gene TRBV7-8 combines with J gene TRBJ1-2, with D perhaps TRBD1 (6 bases). Germline V lookup: CDR1 SGHVS, CDR2 FQNEAQ. The V end lost 0 bases, the J end lost 4 bases, and 12 bases lay between the germline ends. The CDR3 totals 15 residues.